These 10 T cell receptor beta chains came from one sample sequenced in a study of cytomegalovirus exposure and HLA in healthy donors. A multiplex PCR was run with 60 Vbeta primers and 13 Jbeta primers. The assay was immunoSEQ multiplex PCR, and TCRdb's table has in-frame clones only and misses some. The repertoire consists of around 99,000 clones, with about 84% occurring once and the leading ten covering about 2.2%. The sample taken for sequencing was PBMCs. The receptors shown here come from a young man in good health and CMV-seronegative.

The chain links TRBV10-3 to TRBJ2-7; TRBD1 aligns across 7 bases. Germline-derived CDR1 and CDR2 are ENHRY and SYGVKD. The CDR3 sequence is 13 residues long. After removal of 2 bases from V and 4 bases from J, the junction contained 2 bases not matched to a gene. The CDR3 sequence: CAISERGRYEQYF. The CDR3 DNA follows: TGTGCCATCAGTGAGAGGGGGCGGTACGAGCAGTACTTC.

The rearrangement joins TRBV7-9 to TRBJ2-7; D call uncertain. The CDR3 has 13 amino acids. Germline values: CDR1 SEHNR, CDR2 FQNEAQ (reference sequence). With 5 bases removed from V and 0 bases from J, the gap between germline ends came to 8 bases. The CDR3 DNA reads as TGTGCCAGCAGCCTACCATACTCCTACGAGCAGTACTTC. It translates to CASSLPYSYEQYF.

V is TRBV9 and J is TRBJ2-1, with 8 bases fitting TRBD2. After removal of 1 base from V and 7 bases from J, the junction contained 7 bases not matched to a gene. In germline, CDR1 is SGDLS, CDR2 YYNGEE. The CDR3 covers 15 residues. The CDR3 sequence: CASSVNGGARNEQFF. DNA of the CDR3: TGTGCCAGCAGCGTAAACGGGGGGGCCCGGAATGAGCAGTTCTTC.

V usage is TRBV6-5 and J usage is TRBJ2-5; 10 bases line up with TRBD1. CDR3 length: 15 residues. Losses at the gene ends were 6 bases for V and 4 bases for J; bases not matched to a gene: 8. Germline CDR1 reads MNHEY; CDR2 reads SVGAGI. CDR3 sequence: CASRTRDRGTETQYF. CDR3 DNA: TGTGCCAGCAGAACCCGGGACAGGGGTACAGAGACCCAGTACTTC.

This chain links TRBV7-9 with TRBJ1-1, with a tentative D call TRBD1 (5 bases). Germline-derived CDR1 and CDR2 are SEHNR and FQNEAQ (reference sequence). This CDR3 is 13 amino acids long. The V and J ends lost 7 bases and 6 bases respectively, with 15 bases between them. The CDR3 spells CASTAQGGSEAFF. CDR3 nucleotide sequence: TGTGCCAGCACCGCGCAGGGAGGGTCTGAAGCTTTCTTT.

This CDR3 is CASSGKTGGSEAFF. The CDR3 DNA reads as TGTGCCAGCAGCGGGAAAACAGGGGGCTCGGAAGCTTTCTTT. The chain recombines TRBV6-5 with TRBJ1-1; TRBD1 matches at 9 bases. V was clipped by 6 bases and J by 8 bases; unmatched bases: 10. CDR1 is MNHEY, CDR2 SVGAGI, per germline. This CDR3 is built from 14 residues.

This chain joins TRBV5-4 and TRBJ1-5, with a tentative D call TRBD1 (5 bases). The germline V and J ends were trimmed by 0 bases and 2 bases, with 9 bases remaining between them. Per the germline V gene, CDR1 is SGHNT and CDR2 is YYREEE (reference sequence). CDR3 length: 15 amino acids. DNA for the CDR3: TGTGCCAGCAGCTTGGGGGGGGACGGCAATCAGCCCCAGCATTTT. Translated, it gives CASSLGGDGNQPQHF.

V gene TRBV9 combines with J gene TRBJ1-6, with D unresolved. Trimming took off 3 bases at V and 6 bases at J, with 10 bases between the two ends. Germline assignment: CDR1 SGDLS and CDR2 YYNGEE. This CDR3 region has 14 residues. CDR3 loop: CASSGRSGNSPLHF. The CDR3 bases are TGTGCCAGCAGCGGGCGGTCCGGTAATTCACCCCTCCACTTT.

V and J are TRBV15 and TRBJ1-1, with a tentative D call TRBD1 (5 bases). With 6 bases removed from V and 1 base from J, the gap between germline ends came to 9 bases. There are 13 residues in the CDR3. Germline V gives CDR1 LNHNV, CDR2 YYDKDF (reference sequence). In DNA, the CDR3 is TGTGCCACCAGGTGGGGGGAGAACACTGAAGCTTTCTTT. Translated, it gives CATRWGENTEAFF.

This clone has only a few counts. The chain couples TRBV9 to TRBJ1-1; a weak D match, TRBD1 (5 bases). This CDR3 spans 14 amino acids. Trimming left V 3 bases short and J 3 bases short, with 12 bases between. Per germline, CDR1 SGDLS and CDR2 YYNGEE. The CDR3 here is CASSEDGGDTEAFF. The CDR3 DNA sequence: TGTGCCAGCAGCGAGGACGGGGGGGACACTGAAGCTTTCTTT.